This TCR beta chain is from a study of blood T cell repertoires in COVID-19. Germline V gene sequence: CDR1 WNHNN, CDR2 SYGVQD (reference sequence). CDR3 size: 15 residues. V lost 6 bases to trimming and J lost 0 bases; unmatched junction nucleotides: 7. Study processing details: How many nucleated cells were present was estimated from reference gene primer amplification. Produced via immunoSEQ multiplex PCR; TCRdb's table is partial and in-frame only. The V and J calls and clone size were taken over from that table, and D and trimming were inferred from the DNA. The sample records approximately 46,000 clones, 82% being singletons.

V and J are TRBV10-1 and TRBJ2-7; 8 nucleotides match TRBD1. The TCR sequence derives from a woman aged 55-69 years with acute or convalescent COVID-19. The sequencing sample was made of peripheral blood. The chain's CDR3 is CASRRPGQDSYEQYF. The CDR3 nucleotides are TGCGCCAGCAGGAGACCGGGACAGGACTCCTACGAGCAGTACTTC.